A selection of T cell receptor beta chains follows, all from one sample in a study of blood T cell repertoires in COVID-19. The assay was immunoSEQ multiplex PCR, and TCRdb's table has in-frame clones only and misses some. This sample carries some 300,000 clones, roughly nine tenths of them seen once, and the ten largest clones take about 2%. The sample was peripheral blood. All receptors come from a man younger than 35 with active or convalescent COVID-19. CDR3s include the opening cysteine and the closing phenylalanine or tryptophan. D genes are given only for firm matches. Some rows have no size entry. The others give once, few or many, or a class for an expanded clone.

clone size	J gene	V gene	D gene	CDR3 protein	CDR3 DNA
.	TRBJ1-2	TRBV3-1/TRBV3-2	.	CASSQGGSNYGYTF	TGTGCCAGCAGCCAGGGAGGTTCCAACTATGGCTACACCTTC
.	TRBJ2-7	TRBV7-9	.	CASSLEAGAGGEQYF	TGTGCCAGCAGCTTAGAGGCAGGAGCGGGTGGCGAGCAGTACTTC
.	TRBJ2-2	TRBV28	TRBD2	CASSFPGGSDTGELFF	TGTGCCAGCAGTTTTCCCGGGGGGTCGGACACCGGGGAGCTGTTTTTT
.	TRBJ1-1	TRBV6-5	TRBD1	CASSQDRIFEAFF	TGTGCCAGCAGCCAGGACAGGATTTTTGAAGCTTTCTTT
.	TRBJ2-1	TRBV27	.	CACSLGTGGRGYNEQFF	TGTGCCTGCAGTTTAGGGACTGGGGGGCGGGGGTACAATGAGCAGTTCTTC
.	TRBJ2-7	TRBV5-1	TRBD2	CASSLTSGNYEQYF	TGCGCCAGCAGCCTGACTAGCGGGAACTACGAGCAGTACTTC
many	TRBJ2-7	TRBV6-6	.	CASSHRTEVEQYF	TGTGCCAGCAGCCACAGGACAGAAGTCGAGCAGTACTTC
.	TRBJ1-1	TRBV28	.	CASSFVRGGVNTEAFF	TGTGCCAGCAGTTTTGTTCGAGGGGGAGTGAACACTGAAGCTTTCTTT
.	TRBJ2-7	TRBV15	.	CATSARVEAYEQYF	TGTGCCACCAGCGCTCGGGTGGAAGCCTACGAGCAGTACTTC
.	TRBJ2-5	TRBV5-1	.	CASSFSVQETQYF	TGCGCCAGCAGCTTCTCAGTCCAAGAGACCCAGTACTTC
.	TRBJ2-3	TRBV29-1	.	CSVGAADTDTQYF	TGCAGCGTGGGGGCGGCAGACACAGATACGCAGTATTTT
.	TRBJ2-7	TRBV15	.	CATSRAPPSYEQYF	TGTGCCACCAGCAGAGCCCCCCCTTCCTACGAGCAGTACTTC
.	TRBJ2-7	TRBV6-6	.	CASSYRDTSYEQYF	TGTGCCAGCAGTTACCGAGACACCTCCTACGAGCAGTACTTC
.	TRBJ2-1	TRBV6-1	TRBD2	CASSGPLAGLYNEQFF	TGTGCCAGCAGTGGGCCTCTAGCGGGCCTTTACAATGAGCAGTTCTTC
.	TRBJ2-5	TRBV6-2/TRBV6-3	TRBD2	CASNPLADLGRETQYF	TGTGCCAGCAACCCACTAGCGGACCTAGGGAGAGAGACCCAGTACTTC
once	TRBJ2-1	TRBV27	.	CASSLSSGAVYNEQFF	TGTGCCAGCAGTTTATCGTCGGGAGCGGTCTACAATGAGCAGTTCTTC
.	TRBJ1-1	TRBV4-1	TRBD1	CASSQDRRTGQLIF	TGCGCCAGCAGCCAAGATAGGCGGACAGGGCAGCTCATCTTT
.	TRBJ1-4	TRBV6-5	TRBD1	CASSPTQGNEKLFF	TGTGCCAGCTCTCCGACACAGGGGAATGAAAAACTGTTTTTT
.	TRBJ2-1	TRBV2	.	CASSEERNNEQFF	TGTGCCAGCAGTGAGGAGCGAAACAATGAGCAGTTCTTC
few	TRBJ2-3	TRBV6-5	.	CARGDTGISDTQYF	TGTGCCAGAGGAGACACAGGAATTTCAGATACGCAGTATTTT
.	TRBJ1-1	TRBV11-2	.	CASSLRGGSEAFF	TGTGCCAGCAGCTTAAGGGGAGGGTCTGAAGCTTTCTTT